This T cell receptor (beta chain) stems from a study of neurological immune-mediated disorders. Study outcomes and limitations: No expanded-clone CDR3 amino acid sequence recurred across subjects, suggesting private TCR-beta repertoires.

Documented time point: longitudinal time-point 3. The unsorted libraries were prepared from 2 million PBMCs (stored at -80 C). Germline CDR1 is SGHRS and CDR2 is YFSETQ. The J segment lost 0 bases and the V segment lost 4 bases, leaving 0 bases of the junction unmatched. The CDR3 covers 13 residues. With 10-nucleotide random UMIs, 5'RACE was used to make the cDNA. From 15-18 subjects, over 180 million TCR-beta sequences were obtained in each sequencing run. TCRdb redid the calling of the 5' RACE reads with MiXCR, one entry per CDR3 protein. The sample has more than 95,000 distinct CDR3 sequences; 11% are singletons. Ten or more counts support this clonotype. Its antigen is unknown.

Sequencing input: PBMCs. The chain recombines TRBV5-1 with TRBJ2-7; 8 nucleotides match TRBD2. This TCR derives from a female donor with HTLV-1-associated myelopathy (HAM/TSP). The CDR3 here is CASSSGGSYEQYF. The CDR3 DNA sequence: TGCGCCAGCAGCAGCGGGGGCTCCTACGAGCAGTACTTC.